Listed below are T cell receptor beta chains from one sample, sequenced in a study of blood T cell repertoires in COVID-19. Profiling relied on immunoSEQ multiplex PCR, and the TCRdb table lists in-frame clones only, not all of them. The data show 130,000 or so clones, with around 83% seen just once and about 6.3% held by the top ten. The sequenced material came from peripheral blood. All receptors derive from an elderly man with active or convalescent COVID-19. CDR3s include the opening cysteine and the closing phenylalanine or tryptophan. The order of the fields is J gene, D gene, clone size, V gene, CDR3 DNA, CDR3 protein. The D gene is left open where the match is weak. Only part of the rows carry a size: once, few, many, or a class if the clone is expanded.

TRBJ2-3 NA NA TRBV30 TGTGCCTGGAGATCAGCGGGGACACTCACAGATACGCAGTATTTT CAWRSAGTLTDTQYF
TRBJ2-2 NA NA TRBV10-3 TGTGCCAACCGGGACACTTCCACCGGGGAGCTGTTTTTT CANRDTSTGELFF
TRBJ1-6 TRBD1 NA TRBV6-5 TGTGCCAGCAGTTTTGGAGGGGGCTCTGGTAATTCACCCCTCCACTTT CASSFGGGSGNSPLHF
TRBJ2-3 TRBD2 few TRBV9 TGTGCCAGCAGCATCGGGACTAGCGCAGATACGCAGTATTTT CASSIGTSADTQYF
TRBJ1-6 TRBD1 NA TRBV3-1/TRBV3-2 TGTGCCAGCAGCCAGGACAGGGGGCAGGTTCCTTATTCACCCCTCCACTTT CASSQDRGQVPYSPLHF
TRBJ1-3 TRBD1 once TRBV19 TGTGCCAGTAGTATGATGGACAGGGGAAGCTCTGGAAACACCATATATTTT CASSMMDRGSSGNTIYF
TRBJ1-1 NA NA TRBV6-5 TGTGCCAGCAGTCCCGTGCGCCAGAACACTGAAGCTTTCTTT CASSPVRQNTEAFF
TRBJ2-1 TRBD1 once TRBV13 TGTGCCAGCAGCCCGGACAGGGGAGGGTACCACAATGAGCAGTTCTTC CASSPDRGGYHNEQFF
TRBJ1-3 TRBD1 NA TRBV2 TGTGCCAGCAGACGGGACAGCTCTGGAAACACCATATATTTT CASRRDSSGNTIYF
TRBJ2-1 NA NA TRBV28 TGTGCCAGCAGTTTAGATGTCTATAATGAGCAGTTCTTC CASSLDVYNEQFF
TRBJ2-1 TRBD1 NA TRBV5-4 TGTGCCAGCAGCTTGGGGACAGGGGAGGGTGAGCAGTTCTTC CASSLGTGEGEQFF
TRBJ1-1 TRBD1 NA TRBV28 TGTGCCGGTTCTACAGGGGGCACTGAAGCTTTCTTT CAGSTGGTEAFF
TRBJ1-1 NA NA TRBV27 TGTGCCAGCAGTTTACAGGGGACACTGAACACTGAAGCTTTCTTT CASSLQGTLNTEAFF
TRBJ2-7 NA NA TRBV7-2 TGTGCCAGCAGCTTACCAGCGGTCGGCTACGAGCAGTACTTC CASSLPAVGYEQYF
TRBJ1-3 TRBD1 NA TRBV14 TGTGCCAGCAGCGGACAGGGTGGCGGAAACACCATATATTTT CASSGQGGGNTIYF
TRBJ2-2 TRBD1 NA TRBV9 TGTGCCAGCAGCGCATCCGGGACAGCGAACACCGGGGAGCTGTTTTTT CASSASGTANTGELFF
TRBJ2-5 TRBD1 NA TRBV19 TGTGCCAGTAGGACAGGGGCCGGGGAGACCCAGTACTTC CASRTGAGETQYF
TRBJ1-4 TRBD1 NA TRBV6-1 TGTGCCAGCAGCGAAGTCGGGACAGGGCGGGTAAAACTGTTTTTT CASSEVGTGRVKLFF
TRBJ1-5 NA few TRBV28 TGTGCCAGCAGTTTATCGGGAAATCAGCCCCAGCATTTT CASSLSGNQPQHF
TRBJ2-7 TRBD2 NA TRBV11-2 TGTGCCAGCAGCTTAGGACTAGCGGGGGGTTACGAGCAGTACTTC CASSLGLAGGYEQYF
TRBJ1-5 TRBD1 NA TRBV7-9 TGTGCCAGCAGCAAAGAGGGACAGGGGGTCGGACAGCCCCAGCATTTT CASSKEGQGVGQPQHF
TRBJ1-5 NA NA TRBV6-4 TGTGCCAGCAGTGACTCTCGTGACTCACACAATCAGCCCCAGCATTTT CASSDSRDSHNQPQHF
TRBJ2-2 NA NA TRBV2 TGTGCCAGCAGGAGTGGAGGCGGGACCGGGGAGCTGTTTTTT CASRSGGGTGELFF
TRBJ2-1 NA few TRBV11-2 TGTGCCAGCAGCTCAGGCCCCCAAGAATCCTACAATGAGCAGTTCTTC CASSSGPQESYNEQFF
TRBJ1-6 NA NA TRBV7-9 TGTGCCAGCAGCTTAGGTTGGGGGCGGGATTCACCCCTCCACTTT CASSLGWGRDSPLHF
TRBJ2-3 TRBD2 once TRBV5-4 TGTGCCAGCAGCGTTAGCGGGGGGAGAGATACGCAGTATTTT CASSVSGGRDTQYF
TRBJ1-6 NA once TRBV28 TGTGCCAGCCGGGGGTCCTATAATTCACCCCTCCACTTT CASRGSYNSPLHF
TRBJ2-7 NA NA TRBV5-4 TGTGCCAGCAGCTGGGGGACATACGAGCAGTACTTC CASSWGTYEQYF
TRBJ1-2 TRBD1 NA TRBV12-3/TRBV12-4 TGTGCCAGCAGTTTCAGGGGGCTCTACGGCTACACCTTC CASSFRGLYGYTF
TRBJ2-5 NA NA TRBV24-1 TGTGCCACCAGTGATTTAAGCGAGACCCAGTACTTC CATSDLSETQYF
TRBJ1-2 TRBD1 NA TRBV30 TGTGCCTGGAGTGTACGGGGACAGGTCTACTATGGCTACACCTTC CAWSVRGQVYYGYTF
TRBJ1-1 TRBD1 once TRBV19 TGTGCCAGTAGTTCCCCGGCGGGACAGGGGCCTCTCGCTGAAGCTTTCTTT CASSSPAGQGPLAEAFF
TRBJ2-1 NA once TRBV24-1 TGTGCCACCAGTGATTCCCGGGACATAGGTACTGGCGATGAGCAGTTCTTC CATSDSRDIGTGDEQFF
TRBJ2-1 TRBD2 NA TRBV7-2 TGTGCCAGCAGCTTTATAGCGGGGGGGTCGGGTGAGCAGTTCTTC CASSFIAGGSGEQFF
TRBJ2-2 TRBD1 NA TRBV27 TGTGCCAGCAGTTTATATGGGGTGACAGGGTACACCGGGGAGCTGTTTTTT CASSLYGVTGYTGELFF
TRBJ2-7 NA NA TRBV4-1 TGCGCCAGCAGCCAAGCTCCACCGCGGCCCTACGAGCAGTACTTC CASSQAPPRPYEQYF
TRBJ1-5 TRBD1 NA TRBV18 TGTGCCAGCTCACAAGGGACAGTGGGCAATCAGCCCCAGCATTTT CASSQGTVGNQPQHF
TRBJ1-2 NA NA TRBV6-5 TGTGCCAGCACCCCAGGGGTAGGGGGCTACACCTTC CASTPGVGGYTF
TRBJ1-4 NA NA TRBV28 TGTGCCAGCACCCCATCCCAGAGGGTACCTAATGAAAAACTGTTTTTT CASTPSQRVPNEKLFF
TRBJ2-3 NA once TRBV27 TGTGCCAGCAGTTCTAAGCTCCCTACAGATACGCAGTATTTT CASSSKLPTDTQYF
TRBJ2-7 NA NA TRBV20-1 TGCAGTGCTAGTGAATCAGCGAGCGGGTACGAGCAGTACTTC CSASESASGYEQYF
TRBJ1-4 NA NA TRBV7-9 TGTGCCAGCAGCTCCCCGGGGTACCTAGGGGAAAAACTGTTTTTT CASSSPGYLGEKLFF
TRBJ2-5 NA once TRBV4-3 TGCGCCAGCAGCCAAGATATGAGATCTCAAGAGACCCAGTACTTC CASSQDMRSQETQYF
TRBJ2-4 TRBD2 NA TRBV19 TGTGCCAGTACGGGCGGGGGAGTAAACATTCAGTACTTC CASTGGGVNIQYF